What follows are 26 T cell receptor beta chains derived from one specimen sequenced in a study of response to subunit inactivated influenza vaccine. TCRdb re-called the RT-PCR reads through MiXCR, storing one row per CDR3 protein. The sample includes around 600,000 distinct CDR3 sequences, about 11% of them seen just once. These data were also filed under a second study, of T cells expressing NK-cell markers. From that report: 5'RACE template switching built TCR beta cDNA with unique molecular identifiers.

The sequences come from PBMCs from blood, collected on the day of vaccination. These receptor sequences come from a man aged 45-60 years who received an inactivated influenza vaccine.

The chain links TRBV5-1 to TRBJ1-4; possible D gene TRBD1, 6 bases. Trimming shortened V by 4 bases and J by 1 base, and 14 bases separated the two germline ends. Germline CDR1 SGHRS, CDR2 YFSETQ. This CDR3 region has 16 residues. The CDR3 nucleotides are TGCGCCAGCAGCCTACAGGGAATGGGAACTAATGAAAAACTGTTTTTT. It yields the protein CASSLQGMGTNEKLFF.

This clonotype showed up just a few times. The chain uses TRBV7-9 and TRBJ1-6; tentatively, D is TRBD1 (5 bases). Germline V CDR1 and CDR2: SEHNR, FQNEAQ (reference sequence). Trimming removed 1 base from V and 13 bases from J, with 23 bases in between. The CDR3 is made up of 17 amino acids. CDR3 sequence reads: CASSLVGSQGLYRPLHF. The CDR3 nucleotides are TGTGCCAGCAGCTTAGTCGGGTCCCAGGGCCTTTATAGGCCCCTCCACTTT.

There are a few counts of this clonotype. V is TRBV13 and J is TRBJ1-3, with no clear D. Trimming stripped 3 bases from V and 8 bases from J, with 5 bases between. In germline, CDR1 is PRHDT, CDR2 FYEKMQ (reference sequence). The length of the CDR3 is 11 residues. CDR3 loop: CASSLGYTIYF. The CDR3 DNA reads TGTGCCAGCAGCTTGGGATACACCATATATTTT.

This clonotype was counted only a few times. The V call is TRBV20-1, the J call TRBJ2-7; D perhaps matches TRBD2 (6 bases). The V end was cut by 0 bases, the J end by 1 base, with 10 bases between. This CDR3 has 14 amino acids. Germline values: CDR1 DFQATT, CDR2 SNEGSKA (reference sequence). The DNA for the CDR3 is TGCAGTGCTAGAGATAAGGAGGGGTCCTACGAGCAGTACTTC. Residues: CSARDKEGSYEQYF.

This clonotype was counted only a few times. The rearrangement uses TRBV18 and TRBJ1-1; D is ambiguous. V shed 3 bases and J shed 2 bases, with 13 bases lying between them. CDR3 length equals 15 residues. Germline V lookup: CDR1 KGHSH, CDR2 LQKENI. CDR3 amino acids: CASSPFLGINTEAFF. As DNA, the CDR3 is TGTGCCAGCTCACCGTTTTTAGGGATCAACACTGAAGCTTTCTTT.

This clonotype was counted a few times. The V call is TRBV7-9, the J call TRBJ1-1; D ambiguous. The V end lost 7 bases, the J end lost 2 bases, and 14 bases lay between the germline ends. The CDR3 loop spans 14 amino acids. In germline, CDR1 is SEHNR, CDR2 FQNEAQ (reference sequence). In DNA form, the CDR3 reads TGTGCCAGCACGTCGGGCTTTAAAAACACTGAAGCTTTCTTT. Its protein product is CASTSGFKNTEAFF.

Many counts were recorded for this clonotype. The chain couples TRBV29-1 to TRBJ2-1; TRBD2 agrees at 7 bases. The junction had 8 bases not matched to a gene; V was cut back by 6 bases and J by 0 bases. Germline assignment: CDR1 SQVTM and CDR2 ANQGSEA. This CDR3 comprises 15 residues. Here the CDR3 DNA reads TGCAGCGTAGACGGACTAGTCGACTCCTACAATGAGCAGTTCTTC. Translating it yields CSVDGLVDSYNEQFF.

This clonotype showed up many times. This chain links TRBV5-1 with TRBJ2-7; no clear D gene. V was cut by 0 bases and J by 1 base, with 11 bases left in between. Looked up from germline, CDR1 is SGHRS and CDR2 is YFSETQ. CDR3 length: 15 amino acids. In DNA form, the CDR3 reads TGCGCCAGCAGCTTGGCCCTGGGCAGGTCCTACGAGCAGTACTTC. Its protein is CASSLALGRSYEQYF.

The V gene is TRBV25-1, the J gene TRBJ1-6, with 8 positions matching TRBD1. The germline V gene has CDR1 MGHDK and CDR2 SYGVNS. V shed 7 bases, J shed 6 bases, and the junction held 5 bases outside the gene matches. The CDR3 covers 14 residues. For the CDR3, the DNA is TGTGCCAGCATCGACAGGGGAACTAATTCACCCCTCCACTTT. Translation gives CASIDRGTNSPLHF.

The V and J genes are TRBV18 and TRBJ2-3; the D is unclear. The CDR3 runs 15 residues. V was trimmed by 2 bases and J by 0 bases, leaving 9 bases between them. CDR1 and CDR2 from the germline V gene are KGHSH and LQKENI. CDR3 sequence (DNA): TGTGCCAGCTCACCAACAGCAGTTAGCACAGATACGCAGTATTTT. Amino acids: CASSPTAVSTDTQYF.

CDR3 sequence: CSARDRGRANYGYTF. The CDR3 DNA reads as TGCAGTGCTAGAGATCGGGGCAGGGCTAACTATGGCTACACCTTC. The chain links TRBV20-1 to TRBJ1-2; D possibly corresponds to TRBD1 (5 bases). The CDR3 totals 15 residues. V was trimmed by 0 bases and J by 0 bases, leaving 11 bases between them. Germline lookup yields CDR1 DFQATT and CDR2 SNEGSKA (reference sequence).

V usage is TRBV20-1 and J usage is TRBJ2-1; D is ambiguous. V was trimmed by 3 bases and J by 4 bases, leaving 7 bases between them. CDR1 is DFQATT and CDR2 is SNEGSKA in the germline V gene (reference sequence). This CDR3 has 12 residues. The CDR3 spells CSASKQYNEQFF. In nucleotides, the CDR3 is TGCAGTGCTAGCAAGCAATACAATGAGCAGTTCTTC.

There are a few counts of this clonotype. The chain recombines TRBV4-2 with TRBJ2-3; TRBD2 matches 11 bases. CDR3 length equals 16 residues. In germline, CDR1 is LGHNA, CDR2 YNFKEQ. V shed 3 bases, J shed 6 bases, and the junction held 8 bases outside the gene matches. The CDR3 sequence: CASSQVAGGIGDTQYF. In nucleotides, the CDR3 is TGTGCCAGCAGCCAGGTAGCGGGGGGGATCGGGGATACGCAGTATTTT.

This clonotype was recorded at least ten times. The gene calls are TRBV7-8 and TRBJ2-3, with D perhaps matching TRBD2 (6 bases). Trimming took off 4 bases at V and 2 bases at J, with 10 bases between the two ends. Germline CDR1 reads SGHVS; CDR2 reads FQNEAQ. This CDR3 has 14 amino acids. This CDR3 reads CASSWGLNTDTQYF. CDR3 nucleotides: TGTGCCAGCAGCTGGGGACTTAACACAGATACGCAGTATTTT.

This clonotype was seen a handful of times. The CDR3: CASSQVREAGAALYEQYF. CDR3 nucleotides: TGTGCCAGCAGCCAAGTAAGGGAGGCGGGGGCGGCCCTTTACGAGCAGTACTTC. This chain connects TRBV4-2 to TRBJ2-7; weak D call: TRBD2 (7 bases). Trimming removed 1 base from V and 4 bases from J, with 23 bases in between. This CDR3 region has 18 residues. The germline CDR1 and CDR2 sequences are LGHNA and YNFKEQ.

CDR3 in amino acids: CASSTAASGGGFNEQFF. DNA of the CDR3: TGTGCCAGCAGCACCGCGGCCTCAGGAGGGGGGTTCAATGAGCAGTTCTTC. The chain joins TRBV7-2 to TRBJ2-1; either TRBD1 or TRBD2 may fit D (6 bases each). V shed 5 bases and J shed 6 bases, with 23 bases lying between them. Germline assignment: CDR1 SGHTA and CDR2 FQGNSA. This CDR3 has 17 residues.

V is TRBV19 and J is TRBJ2-1; weak D call: TRBD2 (6 bases). V lost 4 bases, J lost 9 bases, and 19 bases lay in between. This CDR3 contains 15 residues. Germline CDR1 LNHDA, CDR2 SQIVND (reference sequence). As DNA, the CDR3 is TGTGCCAGTAGTAGGGGAGCCTACGGAGGGAGTGAGCAGTTCTTC. It yields the protein CASSRGAYGGSEQFF.

The V call is TRBV19, the J call TRBJ2-6; D may correspond to TRBD1 or TRBD2 (6 bases each). The germline V gene has CDR1 LNHDA and CDR2 SQIVND (reference sequence). CDR3 size: 18 residues. V shed 8 bases and J shed 0 bases, with 20 bases lying between them. CDR3 DNA sequence: TGTGCCAGTTCCCCGGCGGGGCAGGGGAGCTCTGGGGCCAACGTCCTGACTTTC. This sequence encodes CASSPAGQGSSGANVLTF.

This clonotype was found a few times. This CDR3 reads CASSGTFNNYGYTF. The CDR3 region has the DNA TGTGCCAGCAGTGGGACTTTTAACAACTATGGCTACACCTTC. V gene TRBV7-2 combines with J gene TRBJ1-2; tentatively, D is TRBD1 (5 bases). Trimming pared 6 bases from V and 2 bases from J, leaving 13 bases between. This CDR3 has 14 residues. Per the germline V gene, CDR1 is SGHTA and CDR2 is FQGNSA.

This clonotype was picked up a small number of times. This chain links TRBV4-3 with TRBJ2-3; 10 bases agree with TRBD1. This CDR3 spans 15 amino acids. The V gene's germline CDR1 is LGHNA and CDR2 YSLEER. V trimming: 1 base; J trimming: 5 bases; junction bases outside the gene matches: 3. CDR3 DNA sequence: TGCGCCAGCAGCCAAGCGGGACAGGGGATAGATACGCAGTATTTT. This encodes CASSQAGQGIDTQYF.

This clonotype was counted a few times. J is TRBJ2-1 and V is TRBV14; D ambiguous. The CDR3 is 15 amino acids. Trimming stripped 10 bases from V and 3 bases from J, with 19 bases between. CDR1 is SGHDN and CDR2 is FVKESK in the germline V gene. The CDR3 is CATSHWEPFYNEQFF. The DNA of the CDR3 is TGTGCCACCAGTCATTGGGAACCATTCTACAATGAGCAGTTCTTC.

This clonotype came up a few times. CDR3 nucleotides: TGCGCCAGCCTGGACTACGAGCAGTACTTC. It encodes CASLDYEQYF. This sequence joins TRBV23-1 and TRBJ2-7; unclear D gene. TRBV23-1 is assigned to the ORF class and has an uncertain function. Trimming removed 8 bases at V and 3 bases at J, with 5 bases between. The CDR3 length is 10 residues.

The chain joins TRBV2 to TRBJ2-2, with D perhaps TRBD2 (5 bases). Germline CDR1 reads SNHLY; CDR2 reads FYNNEI. V was clipped by 4 bases and J by 6 bases, with 24 bases between them. This CDR3 has 18 amino acids. The CDR3 region has the DNA TGTGCCAGCAGTGTAGACCACTCGTCCACTAGGGTGGCCGGGGAGCTGTTTTTT. It encodes CASSVDHSSTRVAGELFF.

The chain joins TRBV20-1 to TRBJ1-3, with D unresolved. The CDR3 totals 13 residues. CDR1 and CDR2 (germline): DFQATT, SNEGSKA (reference sequence). Trimming left V 5 bases short and J 4 bases short, with 12 bases between. In DNA form, the CDR3 reads TGCAGTGCTTTGCGGACGGGAGGAAACACCATATATTTT. Translating it yields CSALRTGGNTIYF.

The V gene is TRBV5-1, the J gene TRBJ2-7; TRBD1 matches at 10 bases. The length of the CDR3 is 15 residues. Germline-derived CDR1 and CDR2 are SGHRS and YFSETQ. The J segment lost 4 bases and the V segment lost 0 bases, leaving 4 bases of the junction unmatched. In DNA, the CDR3 is TGCGCCAGCAGCTTGGTGACAGGGGGCTATTACGAGCAGTACTTC. This codes for CASSLVTGGYYEQYF.

This clonotype showed up just once. The rearrangement uses TRBV7-8 and TRBJ1-5; D is undetermined. The length of the CDR3 is 16 residues. Looked up from germline, CDR1 is SGHVS and CDR2 is FQNEAQ. V dropped 4 bases and J dropped 3 bases, with 16 bases sitting between them. For the CDR3, the DNA is TGTGCCAGCAGCTACCGGCCCCGAGTGGCCAATCAGCCCCAGCATTTT. Its protein product is CASSYRPRVANQPQHF. Combining the CDR3 with reference TRBV7-8 and TRBJ1-5 gives the whole variable domain GAGVSQSPRYKVAKRGQDVALRCDPISGHVSLFWYQQALGQGPEFLTYFQNEAQLDKSGLPSDRFFAERPEGSVSTLKIQRTQQEDSAVYLCASSYRPRVANQPQHFGDGTRLSIL.